This is a list of T cell receptor beta chains from one sample in a study of cytomegalovirus exposure and HLA in healthy donors. Sequencing used immunoSEQ multiplex PCR; TCRdb keeps in-frame clones, though not all of them. The table includes about 210,000 clones, 81% detected once. Sequencing was done on a sample of PBMCs. These receptors came from a man aged 40-50 years in good health and CMV-seropositive. Both conserved end residues are part of each CDR3. The order of the fields is CDR3 DNA, CDR3 protein, D gene, clone size, V gene, J gene. The D gene is left open where the match is weak. Only part of the rows carry a size: once, few, many, or a class if the clone is expanded.

CDR3nt: TGTGCCTGGAGTCAAGCGGGAGTTGTGTATACGCAGTATTTT; CDR3aa: CAWSQAGVVYTQYF; d_gene: TRBD2; abundance: -; v_gene: TRBV30; j_gene: TRBJ2-3
CDR3nt: TGTGCCAGCAGCCTATTAAACACCATATATTTT; CDR3aa: CASSLLNTIYF; d_gene: -; abundance: -; v_gene: TRBV11-2; j_gene: TRBJ1-3
CDR3nt: TGCGCCAGCAGCCTTAAGGGGACAGACCAAGAGACCCAGTACTTC; CDR3aa: CASSLKGTDQETQYF; d_gene: TRBD1; abundance: -; v_gene: TRBV4-1; j_gene: TRBJ2-5
CDR3nt: TGTGCCAGTAGTGGGACAGGGGGCGATCAGCCCCAGCATTTT; CDR3aa: CASSGTGGDQPQHF; d_gene: TRBD1; abundance: -; v_gene: TRBV19; j_gene: TRBJ1-5
CDR3nt: TGTGCCAGCTCTCGGGATTGGTACAATGAGCAGTTCTTC; CDR3aa: CASSRDWYNEQFF; d_gene: -; abundance: -; v_gene: TRBV28; j_gene: TRBJ2-1
CDR3nt: TGTGCCAGCAGCTTAGAGGGGCGGAGGGAAGGAGCCGGGGAGCTGTTTTTT; CDR3aa: CASSLEGRREGAGELFF; d_gene: -; abundance: -; v_gene: TRBV7-6; j_gene: TRBJ2-2
CDR3nt: TGTGCCAGCAGCACGCCCCGAGCAGGTGAGCAGTTCTTC; CDR3aa: CASSTPRAGEQFF; d_gene: -; abundance: -; v_gene: TRBV6-5; j_gene: TRBJ2-1
CDR3nt: TGTGCCAGTAGTATAGGACAGGGTAGGATGGATCAGCCCCAGCATTTT; CDR3aa: CASSIGQGRMDQPQHF; d_gene: TRBD1; abundance: -; v_gene: TRBV19; j_gene: TRBJ1-5
CDR3nt: TGTGCCACCCTCAGGGCCGGGGAGCTGTTTTTT; CDR3aa: CATLRAGELFF; d_gene: -; abundance: -; v_gene: TRBV28; j_gene: TRBJ2-2
CDR3nt: TGTGCCAGCAGCCAACAGGGAAACAGCAATCAGCCCCAGCATTTT; CDR3aa: CASSQQGNSNQPQHF; d_gene: -; abundance: -; v_gene: TRBV6-5; j_gene: TRBJ1-5
CDR3nt: TGTGCCAGCCGGGACAGGGGTCGACCCCAGCATTTT; CDR3aa: CASRDRGRPQHF; d_gene: TRBD1; abundance: few; v_gene: TRBV6-1; j_gene: TRBJ1-5
CDR3nt: TGTGCCAGCAGCCTAGAGGGGACTAAAGAGCAGTACTTC; CDR3aa: CASSLEGTKEQYF; d_gene: TRBD2; abundance: few; v_gene: TRBV28; j_gene: TRBJ2-7
CDR3nt: TGTGCCAGCAGCCGCCGGGACAGCTATAACTATGGCTACACCTTC; CDR3aa: CASSRRDSYNYGYTF; d_gene: TRBD1; abundance: -; v_gene: TRBV5-6; j_gene: TRBJ1-2
CDR3nt: TGTGCCAGCAGCCTTGGAACAGGGAAGAACACTGAAGCTTTCTTT; CDR3aa: CASSLGTGKNTEAFF; d_gene: -; abundance: once; v_gene: TRBV4-2; j_gene: TRBJ1-1
CDR3nt: TGTGCCAGCGCACCCTGGGCCAGGGGGCCAGGAAACACCGGGGAGCTGTTTTTT; CDR3aa: CASAPWARGPGNTGELFF; d_gene: TRBD1; abundance: -; v_gene: TRBV9; j_gene: TRBJ2-2
CDR3nt: TGTGCCAGCTCACCACCGCGACTAGCGGGAGGAAAAGGCTCCTACAATGAGCAGTTCTTC; CDR3aa: CASSPPRLAGGKGSYNEQFF; d_gene: TRBD2; abundance: -; v_gene: TRBV18; j_gene: TRBJ2-1
CDR3nt: TGTGCCAGCAGTCGCCTTCCGGGACAGGGTTCCTACGAGCAGTACTTC; CDR3aa: CASSRLPGQGSYEQYF; d_gene: TRBD1; abundance: -; v_gene: TRBV27; j_gene: TRBJ2-7